This TCR beta chain was observed in a study of blood T cell repertoires in COVID-19. Repertoires were generated with immunoSEQ multiplex PCR, while TCRdb's copy carries only in-frame clones and drops some. The profile shows roughly 160,000 clones, just over 90% of them singletons. This CDR3 is built from 14 residues. In germline, CDR1 is SGHRS, CDR2 YFSETQ. V was trimmed by 7 bases and J by 6 bases, leaving 18 bases between them. This clonotype was sampled from a man younger than 35 with acute or convalescent COVID-19. The sample was peripheral blood. This rearrangement joins TRBV5-1 to TRBJ2-3, with D tentatively TRBD2 (6 bases). For the CDR3, the DNA is TGCGCCAGCTCGGAGGGGCCGCCCCCCGATACGCAGTATTTT. Amino acid sequence: CASSEGPPPDTQYF.